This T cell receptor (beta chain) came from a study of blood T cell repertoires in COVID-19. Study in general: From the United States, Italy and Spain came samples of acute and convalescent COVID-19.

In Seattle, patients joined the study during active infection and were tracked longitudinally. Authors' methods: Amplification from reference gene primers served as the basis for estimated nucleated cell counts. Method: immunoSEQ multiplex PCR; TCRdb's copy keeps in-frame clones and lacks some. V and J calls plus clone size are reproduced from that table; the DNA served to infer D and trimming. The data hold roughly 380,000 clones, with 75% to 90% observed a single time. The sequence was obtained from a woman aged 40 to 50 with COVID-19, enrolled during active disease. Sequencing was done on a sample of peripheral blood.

CDR3 sequence: CAWSANRGLRTSPLHF. The DNA of the CDR3 is TGTGCCTGGAGTGCAAACAGGGGGCTTAGGACTTCACCCCTCCACTTT. V is TRBV30 and J is TRBJ1-6, with 9 bases aligning to TRBD1. The CDR3 is made up of 16 amino acids. Per germline, CDR1 GTSNPN and CDR2 SVGIG (reference sequence). J was trimmed by 9 bases and V by 1 base; bases with no gene match: 10.